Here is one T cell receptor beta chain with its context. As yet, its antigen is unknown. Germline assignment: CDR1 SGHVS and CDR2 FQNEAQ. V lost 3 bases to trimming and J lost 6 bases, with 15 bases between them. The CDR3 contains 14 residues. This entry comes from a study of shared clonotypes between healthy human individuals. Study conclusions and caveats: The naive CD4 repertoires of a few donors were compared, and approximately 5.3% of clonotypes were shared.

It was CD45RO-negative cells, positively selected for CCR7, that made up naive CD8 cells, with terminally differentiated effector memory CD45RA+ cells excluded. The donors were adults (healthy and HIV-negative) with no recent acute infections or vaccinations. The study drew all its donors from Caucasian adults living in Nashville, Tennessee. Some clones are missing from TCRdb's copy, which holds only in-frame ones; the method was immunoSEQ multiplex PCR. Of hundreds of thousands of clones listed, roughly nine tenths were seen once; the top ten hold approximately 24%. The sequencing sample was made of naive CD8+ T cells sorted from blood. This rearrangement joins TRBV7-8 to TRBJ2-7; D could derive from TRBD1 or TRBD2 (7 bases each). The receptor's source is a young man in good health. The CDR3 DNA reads TGTGCCAGCAGCTTCCTGGGAGGGGGCAGCGAGCAGTACTTC. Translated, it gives CASSFLGGGSEQYF.